This T cell receptor (beta chain) was identified during a study of immune evolution from preneoplasia to lung adenocarcinoma. The study, taken as a whole, reports: Later-stage lesions appeared to have more T cells, more diversity, less clonality. Top clone frequencies peaked in normal lung, apparently declining through invasive adenocarcinoma.

The protocol was immunoSEQ multiplex PCR, while the TCRdb copy is restricted to in-frame clones and leaves out a portion. The sample yields under 3,500 clones, 75% to 90% seen once. Details on this clone: Its antigen is unknown.

CDR1 and CDR2 (germline): SQVTM, ANQGSEA. V was pared by 5 bases and J by 5 bases, with 16 bases between. The CDR3 spans 14 residues. Patients had resection in Japan or China between about 2013 and 2017. Histologic diagnosis was independently verified by two lung pathologists. This sequence joins TRBV29-1 and TRBJ1-5; D remains ambiguous. The clonotype comes from a person aged 40 to 49 with lung adenocarcinoma. Material: FFPE adjacent normal lung tissue. The CDR3: CSVRTTSIDQPQHF. CDR3 nucleotides: TGCAGCGTTCGAACCACATCAATAGATCAGCCCCAGCATTTT.